This T cell receptor (beta chain) appears in the sequencing data of a study of T cells in Graves' hyperthyroidism and ophthalmopathy. General study results and limits: Also found in blood were most expanded thyroid clonotypes above 0.001.

This clonotype was seen more than once but under ten times. Its antigen remains unidentified. Amplified TCR beta CDR3 regions came from RNA transcripts. In the first-round RT-PCR of the TCR CDR3, the HTBI primer set was used. TCRdb re-analysed the multiplex PCR reads in MiXCR, keeping a single row per CDR3 protein. Among fewer than 350,000 distinct CDR3 sequences, about 20% were seen once, and the ten largest hold approximately 49%. Patients counted as stable if ophthalmopathy did not develop within 18 months. The TCR sequence derives from a woman in her forties or fifties with Graves' hyperthyroidism. Sequenced: blood.

CDR3 sequence reads: CASSQVSGFSGNTIYF. The CDR3 DNA is TGTGCCAGCAGCCAAGTTTCTGGGTTTTCTGGAAACACCATATATTTT. This sequence joins TRBV3-1 and TRBJ1-3; D ambiguous. The CDR3 is 16 amino acids. The germline CDR1 and CDR2 sequences are LGHDT and YNNKEL (reference sequence). The V gene lost 1 base and the J gene lost 1 base, with 11 bases spanning the gap.